This TCR beta chain was found in a study of blood T cells in healthy people across ages. The V end lost 2 bases, the J end lost 6 bases, and 17 bases lay between the germline ends. Germline V gene lookup returns CDR1 MDHEN and CDR2 SYDVKM. The CDR3 contains 15 residues. Primers used in a second PCR of roughly 7 to 12 cycles were a sample-barcoded 5' primer and a J-beta primer mix. TCRdb passed the 5' RACE reads through MiXCR, listing each CDR3 protein once. In the table there are 550,000 to 650,000 distinct CDR3 sequences, roughly 31% of which are singletons. This clonotype appeared many times. This TCR was recovered from a woman older than 75 in good health. The sequencing input was blood. The chain uses TRBV28 and TRBJ2-7, with D perhaps TRBD2 (6 bases). CDR3 protein: CASSLVGTSLLEQYF. CDR3 bases: TGTGCCAGCAGTTTAGTAGGGACTTCGCTCCTCGAGCAGTACTTC.